These 16 T cell receptor beta chains were all obtained from the same sample, sequenced in a study of T cell clonotyping in hematopoietic cell transplantation. The data were produced by immunoSEQ multiplex PCR, yet TCRdb's version contains in-frame clones alone and is incomplete. The sample holds a few thousand clones, around 96% seen once. The material was PBMCs, obtained 100 days after allogeneic stem cell transplant. The source of these receptors is a male patient aged 40-50 years who had an allogeneic stem cell transplant from a related donor, so the T cells may come from the graft donor. Some clones in this sample may be carry-over from other donors' samples.

This chain uses TRBV5-1 with TRBJ1-1; perhaps TRBD1 as D (5 bases). Germline V gene lookup returns CDR1 SGHRS and CDR2 YFSETQ. V shed 2 bases and J shed 1 base, with 9 bases lying between them. This CDR3 region has 14 residues. In DNA, the CDR3 is TGCGCCAGCAGCTTAGACAGCCCGAACACTGAAGCTTTCTTT. Translated, it gives CASSLDSPNTEAFF.

The V and J genes are TRBV7-2 and TRBJ1-1; tentatively, D is TRBD1 (5 bases). V was trimmed by 5 bases and J by 5 bases, leaving 12 bases between them. Germline CDR1 SGHTA, CDR2 FQGNSA. This CDR3 contains 13 residues. The DNA of the CDR3 is TGTGCCAGCAGCAGAAGGGGACGGACTGAAGCTTTCTTT. Its translation: CASSRRGRTEAFF.

The CDR3 loop reads CASSLMTDLVGELFF. CDR3 bases: TGTGCCAGCAGCTTGATGACCGACCTGGTCGGGGAGCTGTTTTTT. The chain couples TRBV5-6 to TRBJ2-2; D not certain. The V gene lost 1 base and the J gene lost 7 bases, with 14 bases spanning the gap. Germline CDR1 is SGHDT and CDR2 is YYEEEE. The CDR3 runs 15 residues. The complete variable domain, with remaining parts taken from reference TRBV5-6 and TRBJ2-2, reads DAGVTQSPTHLIKTRGQQVTLRCSPKSGHDTVSWYQQALGQGPQFIFQYYEEEERQRGNFPDRFSGHQFPNYSSELNVNALLLGDSALYLCASSLMTDLVGELFFGEGSRLTVL.

This clone was detected a few times. V and J are TRBV6-5 and TRBJ1-5; 8 nucleotides line up with TRBD1. Germline V gives CDR1 MNHEY, CDR2 SVGAGI. V shed 2 bases, J shed 6 bases, and the junction held 6 bases outside the gene matches. This CDR3 spans 15 amino acids. CDR3 sequence: CASSYSQGAAQPQHF. As DNA, the CDR3 is TGTGCCAGCAGTTACAGTCAGGGGGCGGCTCAGCCCCAGCATTTT.

The chain carries TRBV28 and TRBJ1-2; no firm D call. The CDR3 length is 12 residues. V was trimmed by 4 bases and J by 7 bases, leaving 10 bases between them. Germline CDR1 is MDHEN and CDR2 is SYDVKM. DNA of the CDR3: TGTGCCAGCAGTTCGACGGTCTCTGGCTACACCTTC. Its translation: CASSSTVSGYTF.

The V and J genes are TRBV28 and TRBJ1-3, with D uncertain. Trimming left V 7 bases short and J 2 bases short, with 12 bases between. CDR1 is MDHEN and CDR2 is SYDVKM in the germline V gene. This CDR3 region has 14 residues. CDR3: CASIFRGTGNTIYF. The CDR3 nucleotides read TGTGCCAGCATCTTTAGAGGGACTGGAAACACCATATATTTT.

This chain joins TRBV30 and TRBJ1-2; D not resolved. This CDR3 contains 14 residues. Germline V gene sequence: CDR1 GTSNPN, CDR2 SVGIG (reference sequence). The ends were cut back, 4 bases at V and 0 bases at J, with 12 bases in the middle. CDR3 in DNA: TGTGCCTGGATTTGGGGAGCCACTAACTATGGCTACACCTTC. Residues: CAWIWGATNYGYTF.

The chain uses TRBV11-2 and TRBJ1-5; no definite D call. CDR3 length equals 14 residues. CDR1 is SGHAT, CDR2 FQNNGV, per germline. V was trimmed by 5 bases and J by 4 bases, leaving 12 bases between them. In DNA, the CDR3 is TGTGCCAGCAGCCCTATTCGGGTTAATCAGCCCCAGCATTTT. Its protein is CASSPIRVNQPQHF.

The chain joins TRBV4-3 to TRBJ2-1, with 9 nucleotides matching TRBD2. CDR1 and CDR2 (germline): LGHNA, YSLEER. J lost 9 bases, V lost 2 bases, and 14 bases had no gene match. This CDR3 is 17 amino acids long. The CDR3 coding sequence is TGCGCCAGCAGCCAACACCGGACTAGCGAGTTTGGTGTTGAGCAGTTCTTC. It translates to CASSQHRTSEFGVEQFF.

The chain couples TRBV28 to TRBJ1-1; the D gene is possibly TRBD1 (6 bases). This CDR3 contains 14 residues. The V end lost 6 bases, the J end lost 0 bases, and 11 bases lay between the germline ends. Germline V CDR1 and CDR2: MDHEN, SYDVKM. The CDR3 DNA follows: TGTGCCAGCAGCTACAGGGACCTGAACACTGAAGCTTTCTTT. Encoded protein: CASSYRDLNTEAFF.

This rearrangement joins TRBV14 to TRBJ1-2, with a weak D call TRBD1 (6 bases). The CDR3 is 13 residues long. CDR1 is SGHDN, CDR2 FVKESK, per germline. With 2 bases removed from V and 6 bases from J, the gap between germline ends came to 10 bases. The CDR3 region has the DNA TGTGCCAGCAGCCAAAGGGACATAAATGGCTACACCTTC. It codes for CASSQRDINGYTF.

The chain combines TRBV6-5 with TRBJ2-7, with 8 bases identical to TRBD2. Germline-derived CDR1 and CDR2 are MNHEY and SVGAGI. The CDR3 is made up of 16 amino acids. V shed 0 bases, J shed 0 bases, and the junction held 4 bases outside the gene matches. CDR3 amino acids: CASSYSALADSYEQYF. For the CDR3, the DNA is TGTGCCAGCAGTTACTCCGCACTAGCGGACTCCTACGAGCAGTACTTC.

The table lists this clone with a count of one. The J gene is TRBJ2-7, the V gene TRBV6-5, with a weak D call TRBD2 (6 bases). The CDR3 loop spans 15 amino acids. V was cut by 5 bases and J by 5 bases, with 19 bases left in between. From germline, CDR1 is MNHEY and CDR2 SVGAGI. The CDR3 DNA reads as TGTGCCAGCAGTCCCCGTGGAGGGGCGCTTCACGAGCAGTACTTC. Translating it yields CASSPRGGALHEQYF.

The J gene is TRBJ2-3, the V gene TRBV7-2; D remains ambiguous. The CDR3 has 14 residues. Germline CDR1 SGHTA, CDR2 FQGNSA. V was shortened by 1 base and J by 4 bases, with 9 bases between the two germline ends. The chain's CDR3 is CASSLGLWADTQYF. CDR3 nucleotides: TGTGCCAGCAGCTTAGGGCTTTGGGCAGATACGCAGTATTTT.

The chain joins TRBV18 to TRBJ1-5; the D is unclear. The V end lost 1 base, the J end lost 5 bases, and 12 bases lay between the germline ends. The CDR3 is 15 amino acids. Germline assignment: CDR1 KGHSH and CDR2 LQKENI. The CDR3 region has the DNA TGTGCCAGCTCACCACGCCAGGACCAGGATCAGCCCCAGCATTTT. This translates into CASSPRQDQDQPQHF.

This sequence joins TRBV4-1 and TRBJ2-2, with TRBD2 identical over 8 bases. V lost 4 bases to trimming and J lost 4 bases; unmatched junction nucleotides: 8. CDR3 length: 16 amino acids. Germline loops: CDR1 MGHRA, CDR2 YSYEKL. Here the CDR3 reads CASSPRGAGATGELFF. CDR3 sequence (DNA): TGCGCCAGCAGCCCCCGTGGAGCGGGGGCCACCGGGGAGCTGTTTTTT.